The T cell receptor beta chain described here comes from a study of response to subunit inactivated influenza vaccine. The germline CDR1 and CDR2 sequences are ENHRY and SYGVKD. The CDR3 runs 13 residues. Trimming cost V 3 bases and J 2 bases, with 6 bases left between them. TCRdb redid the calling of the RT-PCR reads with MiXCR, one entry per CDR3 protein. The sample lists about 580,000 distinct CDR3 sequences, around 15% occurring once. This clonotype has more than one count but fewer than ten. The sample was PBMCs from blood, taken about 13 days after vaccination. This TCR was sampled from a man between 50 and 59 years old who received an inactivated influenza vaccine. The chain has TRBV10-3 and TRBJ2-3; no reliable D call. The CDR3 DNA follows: TGTGCCATCAGTGATCAGGTCACAGATACGCAGTATTTT. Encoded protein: CAISDQVTDTQYF.